The T cell receptor beta chain described here comes from a study of cytomegalovirus exposure and HLA in healthy donors. Study outcomes and limitations: Presence/absence results assume similar sequencing depth per donor, which may not hold. Sequences of the TCR beta chain were said to predict the HLA-A and HLA-B alleles of most subjects accurately. What was likely a sequencing artifact was a cluster of highly shared sequence variants.

On this clone itself: The antigen is not known.

CDR3 size: 13 residues. Germline loops: CDR1 MDHEN, CDR2 SYDVKM. The junction had 9 bases not matched to a gene; V was cut back by 11 bases and J by 5 bases. It was with 60 Vbeta and 13 Jbeta primers that the PCR ran. The repertoire was sequenced with immunoSEQ multiplex PCR; TCRdb's copy has only in-frame clones and lacks some. Seen here are about 120,000 clones, under 90% observed once, and the top ten hold 2.2%. The receptor's source is a woman between 40 and 50 years old in good health and CMV-seronegative. The chain recombines TRBV28 with TRBJ1-3, with 7 bases matching TRBD1. The sample consisted of PBMCs. CDR3 protein: CASWTGVRNTIYF. Written as DNA, the CDR3 is TGTGCCTCCTGGACAGGCGTTAGAAACACCATATATTTT.